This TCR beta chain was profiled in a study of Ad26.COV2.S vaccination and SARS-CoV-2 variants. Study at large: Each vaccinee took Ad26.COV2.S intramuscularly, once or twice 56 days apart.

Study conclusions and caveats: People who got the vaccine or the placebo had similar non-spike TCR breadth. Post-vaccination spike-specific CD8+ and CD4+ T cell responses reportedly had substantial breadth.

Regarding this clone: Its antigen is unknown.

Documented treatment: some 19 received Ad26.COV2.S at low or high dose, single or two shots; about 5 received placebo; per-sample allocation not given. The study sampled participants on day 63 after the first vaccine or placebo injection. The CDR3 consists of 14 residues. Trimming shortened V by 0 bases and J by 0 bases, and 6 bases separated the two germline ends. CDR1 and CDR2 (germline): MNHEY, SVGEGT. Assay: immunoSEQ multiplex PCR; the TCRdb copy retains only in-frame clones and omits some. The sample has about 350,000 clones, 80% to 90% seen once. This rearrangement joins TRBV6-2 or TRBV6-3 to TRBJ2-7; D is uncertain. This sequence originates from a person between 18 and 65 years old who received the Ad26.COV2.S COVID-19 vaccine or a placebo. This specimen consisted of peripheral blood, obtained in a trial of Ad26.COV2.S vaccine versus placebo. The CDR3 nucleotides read TGTGCCAGCAGTTACTCTCAGAGCTCCTACGAGCAGTACTTC. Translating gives CASSYSQSSYEQYF.